The rows below give T cell receptor beta chains drawn from one sample of a study of T-cell memory formation after mild COVID-19. TCRdb redid the calling of the 5' RACE reads with MiXCR, one entry per CDR3 protein. The top ten clones hold roughly 2.2% of a sample with around 130,000 distinct CDR3 sequences, about 5.9% of them seen once. The sequencing sample was made of PBMCs or a T cell subset sorted from them (not recorded which). The origin of the receptors is an adult woman who had mild COVID-19 (a few samples of this study predate the infection). Cell type and time point are not known. Each CDR3 is given with its conserved first and last residue. D genes are given only for firm matches. The size entry is marked missing in some rows and otherwise reads once, few, many or a size class.

CDR3 length: 15
V gene: TRBV12-3/TRBV12-4
J gene: TRBJ1-2
clone size: NA
D gene: NA
CDR3 DNA: TGTGCCAGCAGTTTAAAGAGGGCGCATAACTATGGCTACACCTTC
CDR3 protein: CASSLKRAHNYGYTF

CDR3 length: 14
V gene: TRBV6-2/TRBV6-3
J gene: TRBJ2-7
clone size: many
D gene: TRBD1
CDR3 DNA: TGTGCCAGCAATACAGGGGGTATTGTCTACGAGCAGTACTTC
CDR3 protein: CASNTGGIVYEQYF

CDR3 length: 12
V gene: TRBV12-3/TRBV12-4
J gene: TRBJ2-3
clone size: NA
D gene: NA
CDR3 DNA: TGTGCCAGCAGTGCGTCAGGGAATACGCAGTATTTT
CDR3 protein: CASSASGNTQYF

CDR3 length: 11
V gene: TRBV6-6
J gene: TRBJ2-5
clone size: many
D gene: NA
CDR3 DNA: TGTGCCAGCACTTCAAAAGAGACCCAGTACTTC
CDR3 protein: CASTSKETQYF

CDR3 length: 13
V gene: TRBV12-3/TRBV12-4
J gene: TRBJ2-7
clone size: NA
D gene: NA
CDR3 DNA: TGTGCCAGCAGTTTGGCACCCACCTACGAGCAGTACTTC
CDR3 protein: CASSLAPTYEQYF

CDR3 length: 14
V gene: TRBV5-1
J gene: TRBJ2-2
clone size: NA
D gene: NA
CDR3 DNA: TGCGCCAGCAGCTACCGGGACTCGGCCGGGGAGCTGTTTTTT
CDR3 protein: CASSYRDSAGELFF

CDR3 length: 16
V gene: TRBV4-1
J gene: TRBJ1-6
clone size: NA
D gene: TRBD1
CDR3 DNA: TGCGCCAGCAGCCACAGGACAGGGTCCCTTAATTCACCCCTCCACTTT
CDR3 protein: CASSHRTGSLNSPLHF

CDR3 length: 16
V gene: TRBV20-1
J gene: TRBJ2-1
clone size: few
D gene: TRBD1
CDR3 DNA: TGCAGTGCTGGAGGGACAGGGTATGGTAGGTACAATGAGCAGTTCTTC
CDR3 protein: CSAGGTGYGRYNEQFF

CDR3 length: 20
V gene: TRBV10-3
J gene: TRBJ2-7
clone size: many
D gene: TRBD1
CDR3 DNA: TGTGCCATCAGTGAGTCGGCTAAGGACAGGGAAGTTATCTCCTCCTACGAGCAGTACTTC
CDR3 protein: CAISESAKDREVISSYEQYF

CDR3 length: 14
V gene: TRBV7-2
J gene: TRBJ2-3
clone size: many
D gene: NA
CDR3 DNA: TGTGCCAGCAGCTCGGGACTCGCCACAGATACGCAGTATTTT
CDR3 protein: CASSSGLATDTQYF

CDR3 length: 16
V gene: TRBV20-1
J gene: TRBJ2-1
clone size: NA
D gene: TRBD2
CDR3 DNA: TGCAGTGCTAGACCGATCGGGACTAGCTCCTACAATGAGCAGTTCTTC
CDR3 protein: CSARPIGTSSYNEQFF

CDR3 length: 12
V gene: TRBV12-3/TRBV12-4
J gene: TRBJ1-1
clone size: many
D gene: NA
CDR3 DNA: TGTGCCAGCAGTTTTATAGGGCTTAGAGCTTTCTTT
CDR3 protein: CASSFIGLRAFF

CDR3 length: 15
V gene: TRBV3-1
J gene: TRBJ2-7
clone size: few
D gene: TRBD1
CDR3 DNA: TGTGCCAGCAGGACCGGGACAGGGGGTTTCTACGAGCAGTACTTC
CDR3 protein: CASRTGTGGFYEQYF

CDR3 length: 13
V gene: TRBV5-1
J gene: TRBJ2-7
clone size: many
D gene: TRBD2
CDR3 DNA: TGCGCCAGCAGCTTCGCTAGCGGCTACGAGCAGTACTTC
CDR3 protein: CASSFASGYEQYF

CDR3 length: 14
V gene: TRBV5-1
J gene: TRBJ2-3
clone size: NA
D gene: NA
CDR3 DNA: TGCGCCAGCAGCCGTCTTGGGGACGCAGATACGCAGTATTTT
CDR3 protein: CASSRLGDADTQYF

CDR3 length: 13
V gene: TRBV7-9
J gene: TRBJ2-5
clone size: few
D gene: NA
CDR3 DNA: TGTGCCAGCAGCTTCGACAGCCAAGAGACCCAGTACTTC
CDR3 protein: CASSFDSQETQYF

CDR3 length: 15
V gene: TRBV7-2
J gene: TRBJ2-3
clone size: NA
D gene: NA
CDR3 DNA: TGTGCCAGCAGCCCTAACGGGCCAAGCACAGATACGCAGTATTTT
CDR3 protein: CASSPNGPSTDTQYF

CDR3 length: 13
V gene: TRBV6-1
J gene: TRBJ2-1
clone size: NA
D gene: NA
CDR3 DNA: TGTGCCAGCAGTAGTAGGGAGTACAATGAGCAGTTCTTC
CDR3 protein: CASSSREYNEQFF

CDR3 length: 15
V gene: TRBV5-6
J gene: TRBJ2-1
clone size: few
D gene: NA
CDR3 DNA: TGTGCCAGCAGCGGAGGGCCAAGCTCCTACAATGAGCAGTTCTTC
CDR3 protein: CASSGGPSSYNEQFF

CDR3 length: 13
V gene: TRBV12-3/TRBV12-4
J gene: TRBJ2-5
clone size: many
D gene: NA
CDR3 DNA: TGTGCCAGCAGTTTGGGTCAGCGAGAGACCCAGTACTTC
CDR3 protein: CASSLGQRETQYF

CDR3 length: 13
V gene: TRBV12-3/TRBV12-4
J gene: TRBJ2-5
clone size: many
D gene: NA
CDR3 DNA: TGTGCCAGCAGTCTCAACGGTGGAGAGACCCAGTACTTC
CDR3 protein: CASSLNGGETQYF

CDR3 length: 16
V gene: TRBV20-1
J gene: TRBJ2-3
clone size: few
D gene: NA
CDR3 DNA: TGCAGTGCCCCAGATAAGGCGGGGATAAGCACAGATACGCAGTATTTT
CDR3 protein: CSAPDKAGISTDTQYF

CDR3 length: 12
V gene: TRBV20-1
J gene: TRBJ1-2
clone size: NA
D gene: NA
CDR3 DNA: TGCAGTGCTAGTCTCGGTAACTATGGCTACACCTTC
CDR3 protein: CSASLGNYGYTF

CDR3 length: 14
V gene: TRBV7-9
J gene: TRBJ2-2
clone size: NA
D gene: TRBD2
CDR3 DNA: TGTGCCAGCAGCTTACCAGCGGGGGGCGGGGAGCTGTTTTTT
CDR3 protein: CASSLPAGGGELFF

CDR3 length: 16
V gene: TRBV20-1
J gene: TRBJ2-5
clone size: few
D gene: TRBD1
CDR3 DNA: TGCAGTGCTAGAGTGAGGGGACAGGGGGCAGAGAAGACCCAGTACTTC
CDR3 protein: CSARVRGQGAEKTQYF

CDR3 length: 17
V gene: TRBV12-5
J gene: TRBJ1-2
clone size: few
D gene: NA
CDR3 DNA: TGTGCTAGTGGTTTGGTACCCTTTCCAGGGATGGACTATGGCTACACCTTC
CDR3 protein: CASGLVPFPGMDYGYTF

CDR3 length: 15
V gene: TRBV6-2/TRBV6-3
J gene: TRBJ2-1
clone size: many
D gene: TRBD1
CDR3 DNA: TGTGCCAGCAGTACCCGACAGGGGGCGAACAATGAGCAGTTCTTC
CDR3 protein: CASSTRQGANNEQFF